These 11 T cell receptor beta chains were all obtained from the same sample, sequenced in a study of metastatic and nonmetastatic thyroid tumors. Thyroid surgery was preceded by no treatment in any patient. Using MiXCR, TCRdb reanalyzed the PCR reads. The sample carries 7,000 to 8,500 clones, around 30% recorded once. The sequencing sample was made of tumor tissue. These receptors originate from a female donor with papillary thyroid cancer or a benign thyroid nodule (not recorded which). Some clones in this sample may be carry-over from other donors' samples.

By sample share, this clone is large. This chain links TRBV30 with TRBJ1-6, with D maybe TRBD1 (5 bases). This CDR3 spans 12 amino acids. V lost 2 bases and J lost 10, with 9 bases in between. CDR1 GTSNPN and CDR2 SVGIG come from the germline V gene (reference sequence). This CDR3 reads CAWSWGRSPLHF. CDR3 in DNA: TGTGCCTGGAGTTGGGGGAGGTCACCCCTCCACTTT.

This chain connects TRBV7-6 to TRBJ1-2, with a possible D match to TRBD1 (5 bases). V lost 1 base, J lost 4 bases, and 10 bases lay in between. CDR3 size: 14 residues. Per germline, CDR1 SGHVS and CDR2 FNYEAQ. The CDR3 DNA reads TGTGCCAGCAGCTTAGACCAGGGCCCCTATGGCTACACCTTC. Its translation is CASSLDQGPYGYTF.

In this sample, this clone turned up many times. CDR3 in DNA: TGTGCCAGCTCGCTAGCGGGAGGGATCACAGATACGCAGTATTTT. This translates into CASSLAGGITDTQYF. The chain combines TRBV27 with TRBJ2-3; TRBD2 matches at 12 bases. V lost 8 bases and J lost 2; bases outside the gene matches: 5. Germline CDR1 MNHEY, CDR2 SMNVEV (reference sequence). There are 15 residues in the CDR3.

This clone was counted between two and nine times. The rearrangement uses TRBV20-1 and TRBJ2-1, with 8 bases fitting TRBD2. J gave up 8 bases and V 4 bases, and 7 bases lay outside the gene matches. Germline lookup yields CDR1 DFQATT and CDR2 SNEGSKA (reference sequence). CDR3 length equals 13 residues. The CDR3 loop reads CSANLAGGDEQFF. For the CDR3, the DNA is TGCAGTGCTAACCTAGCGGGCGGAGATGAGCAGTTCTTC.

The CDR3 loop is CASSLLPVTMYQETQYF. The DNA of the CDR3 is TGTGCCAGCAGTTTACTTCCAGTGACGATGTACCAAGAGACCCAGTACTTC. V and J are TRBV27 and TRBJ2-5; no firm D call. The CDR3 covers 17 residues. The V gene's germline CDR1 is MNHEY and CDR2 SMNVEV (reference sequence). Trimming removed 2 bases at V and 0 bases at J, with 16 bases between.

By frequency in the sample, this clone is medium-sized (0.01 to 0.1%). J is TRBJ2-5 and V is TRBV20-1; TRBD2 agrees at 10 bases. Germline trimming cut 1 base from V and 5 bases from J; bases unmatched to any gene: 4. CDR1 is DFQATT, CDR2 SNEGSKA, per germline (reference sequence). This CDR3 has 14 amino acids. The CDR3 DNA follows: TGCAGTGCTAGAGCTCAGGGACTAGCGGAGACCCAGTACTTC. Amino acid sequence: CSARAQGLAETQYF.

The chain carries TRBV28 and TRBJ2-5, with D tentatively TRBD2 (6 bases). The CDR3 length is 15 residues. V was shortened by 1 base and J by 5 bases, with 14 bases between the two germline ends. Germline V CDR1 and CDR2: MDHEN, SYDVKM. The CDR3 DNA is TGTGCCAGCAGTTTATTAACGGGAGTGAGGGAGACCCAGTACTTC. It codes for CASSLLTGVRETQYF.

This sequence joins TRBV4-2 and TRBJ2-7; TRBD2 matches at 10 bases. CDR3 length: 17 residues. Germline CDR1 is LGHNA and CDR2 is YNFKEQ. The junction had 9 bases not matched to a gene; V was cut back by 0 bases and J by 4 bases. The CDR3 loop is CASSQDGLAGVRYEQYF. The CDR3 region has the DNA TGTGCCAGCAGCCAAGATGGGCTAGCGGGGGTACGTTACGAGCAGTACTTC.

This clone rates as medium-sized (0.01 to 0.1%). CDR3 protein: CASSFLGQGVNTGELFF. DNA of the CDR3: TGTGCCAGCAGCTTCTTAGGACAGGGGGTAAATACCGGGGAGCTGTTTTTT. The rearrangement uses TRBV9 and TRBJ2-2; 10 bases are shared with TRBD1. Germline V gene lookup returns CDR1 SGDLS and CDR2 YYNGEE. This CDR3 spans 17 amino acids. J was trimmed by 5 bases and V by 4 bases; bases with no gene match: 11. Full variable domain (remainder filled in from reference TRBV9 and TRBJ2-2): DSGVTQTPKHLITATGQRVTLRCSPRSGDLSVYWYQQSLDQGLQFLIQYYNGEERAKGNILERFSAQQFPDLHSELNLSSLELGDSALYFCASSFLGQGVNTGELFFGEGSRLTVL.

This clone came up a few times. The chain combines TRBV11-2 with TRBJ2-7, with a possible D match to TRBD1 (6 bases). Germline lookup yields CDR1 SGHAT and CDR2 FQNNGV. This CDR3 spans 14 amino acids. The V and J ends lost 4 bases and 9 bases respectively, with 19 bases between them. The CDR3 sequence is CASSSSRGSNGQYF. The CDR3 nucleotides read TGTGCCAGCAGCTCCAGCAGGGGCTCCAATGGGCAGTACTTC. The full variable domain, rest sourced from reference TRBV11-2 and TRBJ2-7, is EAGVAQSPRYKIIEKRQSVAFWCNPISGHATLYWYQQILGQGPKLLIQFQNNGVVDDSQLPKDRFSAERLKGVDSTLKIQPAKLEDSAVYLCASSSSRGSNGQYFGPGTRLTVT.

This clone has just a few counts. The chain uses TRBV28 and TRBJ2-3; 9 bases fit TRBD2. This CDR3 has 16 residues. CDR1 and CDR2 from the germline V gene are MDHEN and SYDVKM. J lost 2 bases, V lost 2 bases, and 5 bases had no gene match. The CDR3 DNA reads TGTGCCAGCAGTTTAGGGCTAGCGGGACACACAGATACGCAGTATTTT. Translated, it gives CASSLGLAGHTDTQYF.